Listed below are T cell receptor beta chains from one sample, sequenced in a study of identical twins. From the 5' RACE reads, TCRdb called clonotypes with MiXCR, one entry per CDR3 protein. The sample lists fewer than 650,000 distinct CDR3 sequences; 9.6% were seen once. These records were also assigned to another study, of yellow fever vaccine responses in identical twins.

Source material: PBMCs. All receptors come from a woman younger than 30 in good health. CDR3s include the opening cysteine and the closing phenylalanine or tryptophan. The order of the fields is J gene, CDR3 length, V gene, CDR3 protein.

TRBJ1-5	13	TRBV4-3	CASSQEVDQPQHF
TRBJ2-7	13	TRBV7-9	CASRTTSSYEQYF
TRBJ1-5	12	TRBV29-1	CSVGNSNQPQHF
TRBJ1-5	13	TRBV25-1	CASSEIGDQPQHF
TRBJ2-7	15	TRBV20-1	CSARNHRGESYEQYF
TRBJ2-3	15	TRBV20-1	CSARVSREGTDTQYF
TRBJ2-1	16	TRBV2	CASRARTGDPLNEQFF
TRBJ2-7	15	TRBV5-1	CASSLAQPGSYEQYF
TRBJ2-1	16	TRBV12-5	CASGLVPSGGAVEQFF
TRBJ2-5	17	TRBV20-1	CSARDRIRGTKQETQYF
TRBJ1-6	15	TRBV27	CASRMGGRGGSPLHF
TRBJ2-1	16	TRBV28	CASSPKQGMRYNEQFF
TRBJ2-1	14	TRBV5-1	CASSLVITGNEQFF
TRBJ2-5	14	TRBV7-9	CASSTGTTPETQYF
TRBJ1-1	15	TRBV7-9	CASSLIGQGFPEAFF
TRBJ2-4	14	TRBV3-1	CASSQGGLAGVQYF
TRBJ2-7	12	TRBV20-1	CSATEVSYEQYF
TRBJ2-5	14	TRBV5-6	CASSAWTSSETQYF
TRBJ2-1	15	TRBV20-1	CSARGELAGGKEQFF
TRBJ2-1	14	TRBV6-1	CASSERGQSNEQFF
TRBJ2-1	15	TRBV20-1	CSARPGLAGVGEQFF
TRBJ2-1	16	TRBV7-9	CASSPVFRERSNEQFF